These T cell receptor beta chains were read from a single sample in a study of identical twins. MiXCR, run by TCRdb on the 5' RACE reads, gives a single entry per CDR3 protein. The table includes about 660,000 distinct CDR3 sequences, around 8.3% detected once. These same data were also listed under a study on yellow fever vaccine responses in identical twins.

The sequenced sample was PBMCs. These receptors all stem from a woman aged 18-30 years in good health. The CDR3 runs from the conserved cysteine through the conserved F or W. The D gene is left open where the match is weak. Rows give clone size only sometimes, using once, few, many, or a class for an expanded clone.

size | D | J | V | DNA | CDR3
few | TRBD1 | TRBJ2-7 | TRBV6-1 | TGTGCCAGCAGGGGGACAGCTAATTCCTACGAGCAGTACTTC | CASRGTANSYEQYF
many | NA | TRBJ1-1 | TRBV5-6 | TGTGCCAGCAGCTCTGACTTTGTCCGGGGTACTGAAGCTTTCTTT | CASSSDFVRGTEAFF
many | TRBD1 | TRBJ1-1 | TRBV6-4 | TGTGCCAGCAGTACAGGGGGCTTAGGCACTGAAGCTTTCTTT | CASSTGGLGTEAFF
NA | NA | TRBJ2-3 | TRBV7-2 | TGTGCCAGCAGCTTGTCTAGCTTCCTCACAGATACGCAGTATTTT | CASSLSSFLTDTQYF
few | NA | TRBJ2-2 | TRBV20-1 | TGCAGTCTATGGGCCCTGGGGGAGAACACCGGGGAGCTGTTTTTT | CSLWALGENTGELFF
few | NA | TRBJ1-1 | TRBV2 | TGTGCCAGCAGCGAGACCGGTGGCAGCGTTAGTACTGAAGCTTTCTTT | CASSETGGSVSTEAFF
NA | NA | TRBJ2-3 | TRBV7-8 | TGTGCCAGCAGCATAAGACAGGCGAGCACAGATACGCAGTATTTT | CASSIRQASTDTQYF
NA | NA | TRBJ2-1 | TRBV4-3 | TGCGCCAGCAGCCAAGACAGCCAAGTCCCCTACAATGAGCAGTTCTTC | CASSQDSQVPYNEQFF
many | TRBD1 | TRBJ2-2 | TRBV5-1 | TGCGCCAGCACGGTTCTAGGGGGCCTAAGTTCCGGGGAGCTGTTTTTT | CASTVLGGLSSGELFF
many | NA | TRBJ2-7 | TRBV3-1 | TGTGCCAGCAGCCACCGTTGGGCTGGCGCCTACGAGCAGTACTTC | CASSHRWAGAYEQYF
NA | NA | TRBJ2-5 | TRBV5-6 | TGTGCCAGCAGGCTTACCCCCATGGAGACCCGGTACTTC | CASRLTPMETRYF
few | NA | TRBJ1-2 | TRBV20-1 | TGCAGTGCTAGAGATGAGGGGATAAACTATGGCTACACCTTC | CSARDEGINYGYTF
NA | TRBD2 | TRBJ2-2 | TRBV19 | TGTGCCAGTAAGACCTGGACTAGCGGAACAACGAACACCGGGGAGCTGTTTTTT | CASKTWTSGTTNTGELFF
NA | NA | TRBJ2-2 | TRBV5-6 | TGTGCCATCGCGCCCGGGCTTATAACCGGGGAGCTGTTTTTT | CAIAPGLITGELFF
NA | TRBD2 | TRBJ2-7 | TRBV20-1 | TGCAGTGTTGTAACTAGCGGGCAGAGCTACGAGCAGTACTTC | CSVVTSGQSYEQYF
many | NA | TRBJ2-2 | TRBV10-3 | TGTGCCATCAGTGAGTCAGAGAACACCGGGGAGCTGTTTTTT | CAISESENTGELFF
many | NA | TRBJ2-7 | TRBV10-2 | TGCGCCAGCAGTGAGTCCGGGCCTTCCTACGAGCAGTACTTC | CASSESGPSYEQYF
many | NA | TRBJ2-1 | TRBV4-3 | TGCGCCAGCAGCCAAGGACAAGTGGGTGAGCAGTTCTTC | CASSQGQVGEQFF
few | NA | TRBJ2-7 | TRBV6-1 | TGTGCCACTATTCCGCGGGGCAGGGGAACCTACGAGCAGTACTTC | CATIPRGRGTYEQYF
few | TRBD2 | TRBJ2-6 | TRBV9 | TGTGCCAGCAGCGTAGGAATAGCGGGAGGATTCTCTGGGGCCAACGTCCTGACTTTC | CASSVGIAGGFSGANVLTF
NA | NA | TRBJ1-5 | TRBV4-2 | TGTGCCAGCAGCTCCACCCAGGGTGAGTTTCAGCCCCAGCATTTT | CASSSTQGEFQPQHF
NA | NA | TRBJ1-2 | TRBV29-1 | TGCAGCGCGGGTGGGGGTGGCTATGGCTACACCTTC | CSAGGGGYGYTF
NA | TRBD1 | TRBJ2-7 | TRBV20-1 | TGCAGTGGCCGGGACAGGGGGACCGTTGTCGAGGAGCAGTACTTC | CSGRDRGTVVEEQYF
many | NA | TRBJ1-1 | TRBV29-1 | TGCAGCGTTGCGGAGGGGGGGAACACTGAAGCTTTCTTT | CSVAEGGNTEAFF
NA | NA | TRBJ2-5 | TRBV6-2/TRBV6-3 | TGTGCCAGCATCTCAGCGGTCCAAGAGACCCAGTACTTC | CASISAVQETQYF
many | NA | TRBJ2-3 | TRBV12-3/TRBV12-4 | TGTGCCAGCACTACCCTCCGCCGGGGAGATACGCAGTATTTT | CASTTLRRGDTQYF
few | NA | TRBJ2-1 | TRBV20-1 | TGCAGTGCTAGAGTAGTGTATAGCTCCTACAATGAGCAGTTCTTC | CSARVVYSSYNEQFF
NA | TRBD1 | TRBJ1-3 | TRBV7-8 | TGTGCCAGCAGCTTATTGACAGGGGCGAAGGGAAACACCATATATTTT | CASSLLTGAKGNTIYF
few | NA | TRBJ1-1 | TRBV6-5 | TGTGCCAGCAGTTACTCGGGGGGCTTCACTGAAGCTTTCTTT | CASSYSGGFTEAFF
few | NA | TRBJ2-1 | TRBV7-3 | TGTGCCAGCAGAGAAACAGGGCTCTCCTACAATGAGCAGTTCTTC | CASRETGLSYNEQFF
few | NA | TRBJ2-2 | TRBV5-4 | TGTGCCAGCAGCTTGGTTATCGGGGAGCTGTTTTTT | CASSLVIGELFF
few | TRBD1 | TRBJ2-5 | TRBV29-1 | TGCAGCGTTGAAGAGAGGACAGGTATTCTGTCGGAGACCCAGTACTTC | CSVEERTGILSETQYF
few | TRBD1 | TRBJ2-2 | TRBV15 | TGTGCCACCAGTAGGGCTCCGGGACAGGGGAACACCGGGGAGCTGTTTTTT | CATSRAPGQGNTGELFF
few | TRBD2 | TRBJ2-1 | TRBV27 | TGTGCCAGCAGTTTATCAGCGGGGGAGACCTACAATGAGCAGTTCTTC | CASSLSAGETYNEQFF
many | NA | TRBJ1-1 | TRBV27 | TGTGCCAGCATAAAACCGCTGGGGAACACTGAAGCTTTCTTT | CASIKPLGNTEAFF
few | NA | TRBJ2-1 | TRBV9 | TGTGCCAGCAGCCTTACGACCAACAATGAGCAGTTCTTC | CASSLTTNNEQFF
few | TRBD1 | TRBJ2-2 | TRBV3-1 | TGTGCCAGCAGCCAGGATTGGACAGGGGTCACCGGGGAGCTGTTTTTT | CASSQDWTGVTGELFF
NA | TRBD2 | TRBJ2-7 | TRBV29-1 | TGCAGCGCCGAACTAGCGGGGCCCATTTACGAGCAGTACTTC | CSAELAGPIYEQYF
many | TRBD1 | TRBJ2-3 | TRBV20-1 | TGCAGTGCTCCCCACAGACAGGGATGGGCAGATACGCAGTATTTT | CSAPHRQGWADTQYF
NA | TRBD1 | TRBJ2-7 | TRBV27 | TGTGCCAGCAGTCCCGACAGGACAGGGACGGAGTACTTC | CASSPDRTGTEYF
few | TRBD2 | TRBJ2-1 | TRBV9 | TGTGCCAGCAGCGTAGGGTGGGGGGGGTTCAATGAGCAGTTCTTC | CASSVGWGGFNEQFF
many | NA | TRBJ2-1 | TRBV2 | TGTGCCAGCAGTGCGGAGACTGGCAGCTACAATGAGCAGTTCTTC | CASSAETGSYNEQFF